One sample yielded the 11 T cell receptor beta chains listed below, sequenced in a study of blood T cell repertoires in COVID-19. The repertoire was sequenced with immunoSEQ multiplex PCR; TCRdb's copy has only in-frame clones and lacks some. The sample consists of 95,000 to 100,000 clones, roughly nine tenths of them appearing once. The sample taken for sequencing was peripheral blood. These receptors originate from a man between 45 and 60 years old with acute or convalescent COVID-19.

J is TRBJ2-7 and V is TRBV7-2; 9 bases agree with TRBD1. Germline V gene data show CDR1 as SGHTA and CDR2 as FQGNSA. CDR3 size: 15 residues. J was trimmed by 5 bases and V by 0 bases; bases with no gene match: 5. DNA for the CDR3: TGTGCCAGCAGCTTAGCGGGACAGGGTAGGAACGAGCAGTACTTC. This encodes CASSLAGQGRNEQYF.

The V call is TRBV19, the J call TRBJ2-7; TRBD1 aligns across 7 bases. The J segment lost 3 bases and the V segment lost 3 bases, leaving 8 bases of the junction unmatched. CDR3 length: 15 amino acids. CDR1 and CDR2 (germline): LNHDA, SQIVND (reference sequence). The CDR3: CASSMAGQVFYEQYF. DNA for the CDR3: TGTGCCAGTAGTATGGCAGGACAGGTTTTCTACGAGCAGTACTTC.

The V call is TRBV2, the J call TRBJ1-2; D possibly corresponds to TRBD1 (5 bases). This CDR3 is 14 amino acids long. The V and J ends lost 1 base and 3 bases respectively, with 9 bases between them. Germline-derived CDR1 and CDR2 are SNHLY and FYNNEI. CDR3 protein: CASSEGGSYYGYTF. The CDR3 DNA follows: TGTGCCAGCAGTGAAGGGGGCTCTTACTATGGCTACACCTTC.

The chain is built from TRBV19 and TRBJ2-1, with D perhaps matching TRBD1 (5 bases). Germline V gives CDR1 LNHDA, CDR2 SQIVND (reference sequence). The CDR3 has 12 amino acids. V was trimmed by 2 bases and J by 7 bases, leaving 6 bases between them. CDR3 nucleotide sequence: TGTGCCAGTAGTATACAGGGAAATGAGCAGTTCTTC. As protein: CASSIQGNEQFF.

V usage is TRBV6-1 and J usage is TRBJ1-3; D gene ambiguous. CDR1 is MNHNS and CDR2 is SASEGT in the germline V gene. With 2 bases removed from V and 0 bases from J, the gap between germline ends came to 11 bases. The length of the CDR3 is 16 residues. DNA of the CDR3: TGTGCCAGCAGTGAAAGCGGTCGCAGCTCTGGAAACACCATATATTTT. Translating gives CASSESGRSSGNTIYF.

The chain recombines TRBV7-6 with TRBJ1-6, with D unclear. This CDR3 has 15 residues. Germline V gives CDR1 SGHVS, CDR2 FNYEAQ. V lost 1 base and J 3 bases, leaving 7 bases between the germline ends. CDR3 coding DNA: TGTGCCAGCAGCTTAGGGCGGGACTATAATTCACCCCTCCACTTT. Amino acids: CASSLGRDYNSPLHF.

V is TRBV28 and J is TRBJ1-5; TRBD1 might be the D (6 bases). Germline CDR1 MDHEN, CDR2 SYDVKM. V dropped 3 bases and J dropped 3 bases, with 9 bases sitting between them. The CDR3 runs 14 residues. The CDR3 nucleotides are TGTGCCAGCAGTTTTGGACAGATCAATCAGCCCCAGCATTTT. Protein sequence: CASSFGQINQPQHF.

This chain joins TRBV19 and TRBJ1-2, with D tentatively TRBD1 (5 bases). Looked up from germline, CDR1 is LNHDA and CDR2 is SQIVND (reference sequence). This CDR3 contains 15 residues. With 6 bases removed from V and 2 bases from J, the gap between germline ends came to 16 bases. CDR3 loop: CASSYQGERNYGYTF. The CDR3 DNA reads as TGTGCCAGTAGCTATCAGGGCGAAAGGAACTATGGCTACACCTTC. The full variable domain, its missing parts supplied by reference TRBV19 and TRBJ1-2, is DGGITQSPKYLFRKEGQNVTLSCEQNLNHDAMYWYRQDPGQGLRLIYYSQIVNDFQKGDIAEGYSVSREKKESFPLTVTSAQKNPTAFYLCASSYQGERNYGYTFGSGTRLTVV.

Concerning this clone itself: Germline and junction disagree at one end, which may indicate a read error. The chain combines TRBV14 with TRBJ1-1; D remains unclear. From germline, CDR1 is SGHDN and CDR2 FVKESK. The CDR3 length is 14 residues. The CDR3 region is CASSKDLGRAEAFF. CDR3 DNA: TGTGCCAGCAGCAAAGACCTGGGGAGGGCTGAAGCTTTCTTT.

J is TRBJ2-1 and V is TRBV6-2 or TRBV6-3, with D perhaps matching TRBD1 (5 bases). V lost 4 bases and J lost 3, with 19 bases in between. The CDR3 consists of 17 residues. Germline V lookup: CDR1 MNHEY, CDR2 SVGEGT. CDR3 sequence: CASSFPLGRLIYNEQFF. The CDR3 coding sequence is TGTGCCAGCAGTTTCCCTTTGGGGCGTCTAATCTACAATGAGCAGTTCTTC.

The chain is built from TRBV7-9 and TRBJ1-2, with TRBD1 as a possible D gene (6 bases). Germline CDR1 reads SEHNR; CDR2 reads FQNEAQ (reference sequence). V lost 5 bases to trimming and J lost 2 bases, with 15 bases between them. This CDR3 has 15 amino acids. The CDR3 coding sequence is TGTGCCAGCAGCCCCTACGAGGGGGTGAACTATGGCTACACCTTC. This codes for CASSPYEGVNYGYTF. Variable domain in full (rest from reference TRBV7-9 and TRBJ1-2): DTGVSQNPRHKITKRGQNVTFRCDPISEHNRLYWYRQTLGQGPEFLTYFQNEAQLEKSRLLSDRFSAERPKGSFSTLEIQRTEQGDSAMYLCASSPYEGVNYGYTFGSGTRLTVV.